The clone carrying this T cell receptor (beta chain) came up many times. The antigen is unknown. The sample comes from a study of CD8 T cells in ankylosing spondylitis. Regarding the study as a whole: Disease-linked clones had a CD8+ phenotype and relatively low frequency in peripheral blood. It was reported that disease-linked clones were significantly enriched in matched ankylosing spondylitis synovial fluid. Several highly homologous variants made up a TCR beta motif, and this motif appeared characteristic of ankylosing spondylitis blood. Some motif variants were previously reported in reactive arthritis synovial fluid and blood.

Trimming stripped 1 base from V and 2 bases from J, with 9 bases between. CDR1 is LGHDT and CDR2 is YNNKEL in the germline V gene (reference sequence). The CDR3 covers 14 residues. Making use of molecular barcodes, quantitative 5'-RACE generated TCR beta libraries. TCRdb fed the 5' RACE reads into MiXCR, producing one record per CDR3 protein. The table lists some 840,000 distinct CDR3 sequences, 12% of them singletons, with 0.51% in the top ten. The chain joins TRBV3-1 to TRBJ2-7; TRBD2 is a possible D gene (5 bases). The source of this sequence is a male donor with ankylosing spondylitis. Sequencing input: blood, either unsorted or a sorted T cell fraction (not recorded which). The CDR3 DNA sequence: TGTGCCAGCAGCCAAGTCGGAGGACCCTACGAGCAGTACTTC. This encodes CASSQVGGPYEQYF.